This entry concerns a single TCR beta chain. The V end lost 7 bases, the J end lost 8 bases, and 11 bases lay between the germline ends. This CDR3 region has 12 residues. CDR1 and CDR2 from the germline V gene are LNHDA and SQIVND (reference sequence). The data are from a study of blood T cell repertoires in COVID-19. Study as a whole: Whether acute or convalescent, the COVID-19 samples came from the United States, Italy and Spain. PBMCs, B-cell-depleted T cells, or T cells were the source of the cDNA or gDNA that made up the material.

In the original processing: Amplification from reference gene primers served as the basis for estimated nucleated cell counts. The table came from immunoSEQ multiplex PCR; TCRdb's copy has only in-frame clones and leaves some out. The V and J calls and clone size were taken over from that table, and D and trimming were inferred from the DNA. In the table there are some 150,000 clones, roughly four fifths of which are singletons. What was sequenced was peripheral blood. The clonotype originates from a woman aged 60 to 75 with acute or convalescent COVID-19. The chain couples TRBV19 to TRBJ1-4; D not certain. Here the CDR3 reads CASKDWWEKLFF. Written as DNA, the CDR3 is TGTGCCAGTAAGGACTGGTGGGAAAAACTGTTTTTT.